One sample yielded the 27 T cell receptor beta chains listed below, sequenced in a study of blood T cell repertoires in COVID-19. Produced via immunoSEQ multiplex PCR; TCRdb's table is partial and in-frame only. The sample holds roughly 240,000 clones, 75% to 90% seen once. Material: peripheral blood. The source of these receptors is a woman between 25 and 40 years old who had recovered from COVID-19.

The rearrangement joins TRBV4-1 to TRBJ2-7, with 9 bases matching TRBD1. CDR1 and CDR2 (germline): MGHRA, YSYEKL. The CDR3 length is 17 residues. V shed 0 bases, J shed 1 base, and the junction held 7 bases outside the gene matches. CDR3 nucleotide sequence: TGCGCCAGCAGCCAAGATGGGACCGGGACAGGGTCCTACGAGCAGTACTTC. It encodes CASSQDGTGTGSYEQYF.

This sequence joins TRBV5-1 and TRBJ1-2, with unresolved D. Germline-derived CDR1 and CDR2 are SGHRS and YFSETQ. Trimming removed 0 bases at V and 4 bases at J, with 10 bases between. The CDR3 sequence is 14 residues long. The DNA of the CDR3 is TGCGCCAGCAGCTTGGGGGAGGTCACCTATGGCTACACCTTC. It specifies CASSLGEVTYGYTF.

The chain carries TRBV9 and TRBJ1-2; D uncertain. V was shortened by 0 bases and J by 7 bases, with 16 bases between the two germline ends. The CDR3 has 15 residues. Germline V gene data show CDR1 as SGDLS and CDR2 as YYNGEE. The CDR3 is CASSVVADPTSGYTF. CDR3 coding DNA: TGTGCCAGCAGCGTAGTCGCTGACCCTACTAGTGGCTACACCTTC. Supplemented by reference TRBV9 and TRBJ1-2, the full variable domain reads DSGVTQTPKHLITATGQRVTLRCSPRSGDLSVYWYQQSLDQGLQFLIQYYNGEERAKGNILERFSAQQFPDLHSELNLSSLELGDSALYFCASSVVADPTSGYTFGSGTRLTVV.

This chain connects TRBV7-6 to TRBJ2-3, with a tentative D call TRBD2 (5 bases). Per germline, CDR1 SGHVS and CDR2 FNYEAQ. V was cut by 1 base and J by 3 bases, with 14 bases left in between. This CDR3 has 16 residues. The CDR3 region is CASSLGLEAGTDTQYF. The CDR3 DNA reads TGTGCCAGCAGCTTAGGTCTGGAGGCGGGTACAGATACGCAGTATTTT. Drawing the rest from reference TRBV7-6 and TRBJ2-3, the complete variable domain is GAGVSQSPRYKVTKRGQDVALRCDPISGHVSLYWYRQALGQGPEFLTYFNYEAQQDKSGLPNDRFSAERPEGSISTLTIQRTEQRDSAMYRCASSLGLEAGTDTQYFGPGTRLTVL.

This sequence joins TRBV5-4 and TRBJ1-2; D gene ambiguous. Germline lookup yields CDR1 SGHNT and CDR2 YYREEE (reference sequence). The V gene lost 4 bases and the J gene lost 2 bases, with 9 bases spanning the gap. CDR3 length: 13 residues. Here the CDR3 reads CASSGRENYGYTF. The CDR3, as DNA: TGTGCCAGCAGCGGTAGGGAGAACTATGGCTACACCTTC.

This sequence joins TRBV19 and TRBJ2-3; tentative D call: TRBD1 (5 bases). Germline lookup yields CDR1 LNHDA and CDR2 SQIVND (reference sequence). Trimming took 5 bases from V and 1 from J, leaving 10 bases between them. The CDR3 length is 14 residues. The chain's CDR3 is CASSSSTGTDTQYF. CDR3 nucleotides: TGTGCCAGTAGTTCCTCGACAGGCACAGATACGCAGTATTTT.

The chain uses TRBV4-3 and TRBJ2-3; 11 nucleotides agree with TRBD2. Germline lookup yields CDR1 LGHNA and CDR2 YSLEER. The ends lost 0 bases at V and 1 base at J; junction bases unmatched: 12. There are 20 residues in the CDR3. CDR3 in DNA: TGCGCCAGCAGCCAAGAGGGGGCTAGCGGGGGGTTCCGGGGCACAGATACGCAGTATTTT. It translates to CASSQEGASGGFRGTDTQYF.

The chain's CDR3 is CASSLTAGTGQLNTEAFF. DNA of the CDR3: TGTGCCAGCAGCTTAACTGCCGGCACGGGACAGCTGAACACTGAAGCTTTCTTT. The rearrangement uses TRBV7-3 and TRBJ1-1, with 7 bases identical to TRBD1. The V gene's germline CDR1 is SGHTA and CDR2 FQGTGA. The ends lost 0 bases at V and 0 bases at J; junction bases unmatched: 10. This CDR3 spans 18 amino acids.

This clone was recorded a few times. The rearrangement joins TRBV27 to TRBJ1-4, with a tentative D call TRBD1 (5 bases). Germline CDR1 MNHEY, CDR2 SMNVEV (reference sequence). The V gene lost 9 bases and the J gene lost 5 bases, with 16 bases spanning the gap. The CDR3 loop spans 14 amino acids. The CDR3: CASSRQSFNEKLFF. CDR3 in DNA: TGTGCCAGTTCCCGACAGTCTTTCAATGAAAAACTGTTTTTT. The full variable domain, rest sourced from reference TRBV27 and TRBJ1-4, is EAQVTQNPRYLITVTGKKLTVTCSQNMNHEYMSWYRQDPGLGLRQIYYSMNVEVTDKGDVPEGYKVSRKEKRNFPLILESPSPNQTSLYFCASSRQSFNEKLFFGSGTQLSVL.

This chain joins TRBV5-5 and TRBJ1-2; 8 bases are shared with TRBD1. Germline CDR1 is SGHKS and CDR2 is YYEKEE (reference sequence). The CDR3 contains 15 residues. The V and J ends lost 0 bases and 8 bases, in that order; junction bases with no gene match: 9. CDR3 DNA sequence: TGTGCCAGCAGCTTGGCCGGGCAGGGGGCTGAAGGCTACACCTTC. This translates into CASSLAGQGAEGYTF.

V usage is TRBV7-3 and J usage is TRBJ2-1; 10 bases agree with TRBD1. V trimming: 4 bases; J trimming: 12 bases; junction bases outside the gene matches: 12. This CDR3 has 15 amino acids. Germline V gene data show CDR1 as SGHTA and CDR2 as FQGTGA. CDR3 nucleotides: TGTGCCAGCAGCTCCACCGGGACAGGGGCTCTAGGGCAGTTCTTC. This translates into CASSSTGTGALGQFF.

The gene calls are TRBV3-1 (or the pseudogene TRBV3-2) and TRBJ2-1; 9 bases agree with TRBD2. CDR3 size: 15 residues. The junction had 8 bases not matched to a gene; V was cut back by 4 bases and J by 7 bases. CDR1 LGHDT and CDR2 YNNKEL come from the germline V gene (reference sequence). CDR3 in amino acids: CASSRTGTSYNEQFF. As DNA, the CDR3 is TGTGCCAGCAGCCGAACCGGGACTAGCTATAATGAGCAGTTCTTC.

The chain recombines TRBV2 with TRBJ2-5, with 9 positions matching TRBD1. In germline, CDR1 is SNHLY, CDR2 FYNNEI. With V trimmed by 9 bases and J by 4 bases, 12 bases remained unmatched. The length of the CDR3 is 15 residues. The CDR3 here is CASSRGTGHGETQYF. CDR3 coding DNA: TGTGCCAGTTCCCGGGGGACAGGGCACGGAGAGACCCAGTACTTC.

The V and J genes are TRBV19 and TRBJ2-1; 9 positions match TRBD2. The germline V gene encodes CDR1 LNHDA and CDR2 SQIVND (reference sequence). The CDR3 sequence is 14 residues long. V lost 6 bases and J lost 5; bases outside the gene matches: 5. The CDR3 DNA follows: TGTGCCAGTAGCTCAGGACTAGCGAACAATGAGCAGTTCTTC. The encoded protein is CASSSGLANNEQFF.

The V call is TRBV4-2, the J call TRBJ2-3; D remains unclear. The germline V gene has CDR1 LGHNA and CDR2 YNFKEQ. The CDR3 spans 16 residues. The V and J ends lost 1 base and 3 bases respectively, with 14 bases between them. CDR3 DNA: TGTGCCAGCAGCCAAGTTATCAGCGATGGTACAGATACGCAGTATTTT. This translates into CASSQVISDGTDTQYF.

Written as DNA, the CDR3 is TGTGCCAGCAGTGAAATGGTAGCGGGGGGCTCGGCAGATACGCAGTATTTT. This encodes CASSEMVAGGSADTQYF. The chain is built from TRBV6-1 and TRBJ2-3; 10 bases are shared with TRBD2. The CDR3 loop spans 17 amino acids. V gave up 2 bases and J gave up 4 bases; unmatched junction bases: 9. Germline values: CDR1 MNHNS, CDR2 SASEGT.

This clone was seen once. The rearrangement uses TRBV4-2 and TRBJ1-2; D remains unclear. CDR1 is LGHNA, CDR2 YNFKEQ, per germline. Trimming left V 0 bases short and J 2 bases short, with 13 bases between. This CDR3 is 16 amino acids long. The CDR3 region has the DNA TGTGCCAGCAGCCAAGAAGCAGCGTACCCCAACTATGGCTACACCTTC. Its translation: CASSQEAAYPNYGYTF.

This clone occurred once. The CDR3 DNA follows: TGCAGCGTTGGCCTGGCGGGACAGCAAGAGACCCAGTACTTC. It specifies CSVGLAGQQETQYF. The chain combines TRBV29-1 with TRBJ2-5, with D possibly TRBD1 on 7 matching bases. The CDR3 length is 14 residues. V shed 4 bases and J shed 2 bases, with 14 bases lying between them. Germline V lookup: CDR1 SQVTM, CDR2 ANQGSEA.

The chain joins TRBV7-9 to TRBJ1-2; 8 positions match TRBD1. This CDR3 comprises 14 residues. V lost 0 bases to trimming and J lost 3 bases; unmatched junction nucleotides: 0. Germline CDR1 is SEHNR and CDR2 is FQNEAQ (reference sequence). CDR3 region: CASSLAQGDYGYTF. The DNA for the CDR3 is TGTGCCAGCAGCTTAGCACAGGGGGACTATGGCTACACCTTC.

This clone has just one count. V gene TRBV13 combines with J gene TRBJ2-7; D may be TRBD2 (5 bases). CDR3 length equals 13 residues. V dropped 5 bases and J dropped 5 bases, with 13 bases sitting between them. Per germline, CDR1 PRHDT and CDR2 FYEKMQ (reference sequence). CDR3 sequence: CASSPRPRDEQYF. Here the CDR3 DNA reads TGTGCCAGCAGCCCACGACCGCGGGACGAGCAGTACTTC.

The rearrangement joins TRBV18 to TRBJ2-3; D is unresolved. The V end was cut by 6 bases, the J end by 10 bases, with 14 bases between. Germline CDR1 and CDR2: KGHSH and LQKENI. The CDR3 has 12 amino acids. The CDR3 DNA reads as TGTGCCAGCTCGCTAATCACGGAGTCGCAGTATTTT. It translates to CASSLITESQYF. The variable domain in full, with the rest retrieved from reference TRBV18 and TRBJ2-3, is NAGVMQNPRHLVRRRGQEARLRCSPMKGHSHVYWYRQLPEEGLKFMVYLQKENIIDESGMPKERFSAEFPKEGPSILRIQQVVRGDSAAYFCASSLITESQYFGPGTRLTVL.

There are a few counts of this clone. The V and J genes are TRBV11-2 and TRBJ2-3; 15 nucleotides align to TRBD2. In germline, CDR1 is SGHAT, CDR2 FQNNGV. The CDR3 has 16 amino acids. V lost 4 bases and J lost 8; bases outside the gene matches: 7. The CDR3 protein is CASSSGLAGGRGTQYF. The CDR3, as DNA: TGTGCCAGCAGCTCCGGACTAGCGGGGGGGCGGGGTACGCAGTATTTT. Based on the CDR3 plus reference TRBV11-2 and TRBJ2-3, the full variable domain is EAGVAQSPRYKIIEKRQSVAFWCNPISGHATLYWYQQILGQGPKLLIQFQNNGVVDDSQLPKDRFSAERLKGVDSTLKIQPAKLEDSAVYLCASSSGLAGGRGTQYFGPGTRLTVL.

This clone was recorded a few times. V usage is TRBV6-2 or TRBV6-3 and J usage is TRBJ1-1; 9 nucleotides align to TRBD1. This CDR3 contains 14 residues. The V gene end was trimmed by 6 bases and the J gene end by 3 bases; junction bases not matched to a gene: 5. Germline V gene sequence: CDR1 MNHEY, CDR2 SVGEGT. DNA for the CDR3: TGTGCCAGCAGCCTACAGGGGGCTTACACTGAAGCTTTCTTT. Its protein product is CASSLQGAYTEAFF.

The chain joins TRBV12-3 or TRBV12-4 to TRBJ2-5; D gene unclear. CDR3 length: 13 residues. V was clipped by 2 bases and J by 4 bases, with 8 bases between them. CDR3 bases: TGTGCCAGCAGTTTATTTCTAGGAGAGACCCAGTACTTC. It encodes CASSLFLGETQYF.

This chain joins TRBV3-1 (or the pseudogene TRBV3-2) and TRBJ1-1; D perhaps matches TRBD1 (5 bases). Germline V gene sequence: CDR1 LGHDT, CDR2 YNNKEL (reference sequence). CDR3 size: 14 residues. V dropped 10 bases and J dropped 4 bases, with 19 bases sitting between them. CDR3 sequence: CATFRPRASTEAFF. CDR3 sequence (DNA): TGTGCCACCTTTCGTCCCAGGGCTAGCACTGAAGCTTTCTTT.

This clone was picked up one time. V and J are TRBV18 and TRBJ2-2; perhaps TRBD1 as D (6 bases). This CDR3 spans 14 amino acids. The V and J ends lost 3 bases and 6 bases respectively, with 11 bases between them. The germline gives CDR1 KGHSH, CDR2 LQKENI. This CDR3 is CASSPVEGAGELFF. The CDR3 DNA is TGTGCCAGCTCACCCGTCGAGGGGGCCGGGGAGCTGTTTTTT. Combining the CDR3 with reference TRBV18 and TRBJ2-2 gives the whole variable domain NAGVMQNPRHLVRRRGQEARLRCSPMKGHSHVYWYRQLPEEGLKFMVYLQKENIIDESGMPKERFSAEFPKEGPSILRIQQVVRGDSAAYFCASSPVEGAGELFFGEGSRLTVL.

This sequence joins TRBV6-6 and TRBJ1-3; unclear D gene. V dropped 4 bases and J dropped 4 bases, with 2 bases sitting between them. The germline gives CDR1 MNHNY, CDR2 SVGAGI (reference sequence). This CDR3 comprises 11 residues. The CDR3 protein is CASSLGNTIYF. Written as DNA, the CDR3 is TGTGCCAGCAGTTTAGGAAACACCATATATTTT.